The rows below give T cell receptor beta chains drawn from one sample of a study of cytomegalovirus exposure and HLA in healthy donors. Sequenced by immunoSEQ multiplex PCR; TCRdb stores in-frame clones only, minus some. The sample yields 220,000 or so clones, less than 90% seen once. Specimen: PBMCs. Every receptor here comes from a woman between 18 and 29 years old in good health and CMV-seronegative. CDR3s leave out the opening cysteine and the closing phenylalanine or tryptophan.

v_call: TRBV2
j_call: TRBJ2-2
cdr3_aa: ASSYTPGGELF

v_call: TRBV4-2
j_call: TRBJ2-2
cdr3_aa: ASSQEIQGTGELF

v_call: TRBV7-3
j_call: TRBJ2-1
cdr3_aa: ASSLYPGYNEQF

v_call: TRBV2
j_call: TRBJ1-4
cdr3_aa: ASILGFGEKLF

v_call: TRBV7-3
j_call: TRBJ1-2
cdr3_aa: ASSLSLGQGKVVHYGYT

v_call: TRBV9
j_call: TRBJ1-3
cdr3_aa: ASSPLGLSGNTIY

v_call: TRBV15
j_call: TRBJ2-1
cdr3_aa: ATSSQLYNEQF

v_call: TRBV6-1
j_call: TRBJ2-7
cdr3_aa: ASRYPGLAEYGQY

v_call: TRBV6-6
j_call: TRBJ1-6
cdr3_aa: ASRVSGQGASPLH

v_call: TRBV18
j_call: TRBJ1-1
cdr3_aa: ASSPSTNTEAF

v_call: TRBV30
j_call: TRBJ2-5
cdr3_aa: AWVRDRQETQY

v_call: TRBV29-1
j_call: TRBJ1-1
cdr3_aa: SVGAREAF

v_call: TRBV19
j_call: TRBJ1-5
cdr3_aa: ASKGTDGQPQH

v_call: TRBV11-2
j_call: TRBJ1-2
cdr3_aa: ASSFSPPGQGAGYT

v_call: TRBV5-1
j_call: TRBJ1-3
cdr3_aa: ASSLGAAGPGNTIY

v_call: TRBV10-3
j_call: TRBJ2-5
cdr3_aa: AISLGQGRQETQY

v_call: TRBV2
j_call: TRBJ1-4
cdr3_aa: ASSPANRDPNEKLF

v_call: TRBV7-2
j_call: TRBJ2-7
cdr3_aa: ASSLGGRVSEQY

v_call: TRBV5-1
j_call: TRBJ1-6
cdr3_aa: ASSLVGQESSPLH

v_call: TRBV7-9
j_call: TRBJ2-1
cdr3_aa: ASSLDWREKF

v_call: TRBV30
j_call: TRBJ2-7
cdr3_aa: AWTFQGSGPNYEQY

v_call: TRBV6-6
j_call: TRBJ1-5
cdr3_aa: ASSFSMNTNQPQH

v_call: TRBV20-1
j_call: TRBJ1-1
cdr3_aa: SASEGREAF

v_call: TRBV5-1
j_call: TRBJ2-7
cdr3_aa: ASSLKTSSYEQY

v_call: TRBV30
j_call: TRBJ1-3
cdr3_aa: AWSYQTGTGNTIY

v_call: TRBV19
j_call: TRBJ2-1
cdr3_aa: ASSDAGTGITEQF

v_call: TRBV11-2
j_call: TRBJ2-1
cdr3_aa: ASSPLAAEVGNEQF

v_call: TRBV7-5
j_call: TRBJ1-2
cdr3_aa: ARSPARPANYGYT

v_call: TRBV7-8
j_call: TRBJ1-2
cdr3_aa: ASSSGTRGGYT

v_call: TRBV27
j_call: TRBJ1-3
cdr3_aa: ASSLQDNSSSGNTIY

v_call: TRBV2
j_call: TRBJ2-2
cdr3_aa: ASNPAGTPAWELF

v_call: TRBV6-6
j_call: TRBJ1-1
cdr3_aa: ASSPPRGRITEAF

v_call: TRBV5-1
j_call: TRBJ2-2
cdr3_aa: ASSRSDSPGTGELF

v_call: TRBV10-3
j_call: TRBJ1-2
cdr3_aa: AISESSGGAGGGYT

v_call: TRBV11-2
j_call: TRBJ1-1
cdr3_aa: ASSLYQGSTEAF

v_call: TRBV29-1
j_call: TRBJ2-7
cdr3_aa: SVGPRGTYEQY

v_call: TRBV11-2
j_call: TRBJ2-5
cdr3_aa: ASSPRWGGETQY

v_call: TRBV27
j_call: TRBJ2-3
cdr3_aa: ASSVLAGVPDTQY

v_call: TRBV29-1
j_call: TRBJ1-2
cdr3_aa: SVVVGGPRDGYT

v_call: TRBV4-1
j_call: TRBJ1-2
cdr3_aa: ASSQEGRNYGYT

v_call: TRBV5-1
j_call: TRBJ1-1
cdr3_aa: ASSSGTSGAEAF

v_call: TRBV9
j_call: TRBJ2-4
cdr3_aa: ASSVGAGGPGIQY

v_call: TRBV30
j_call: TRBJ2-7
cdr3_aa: AWSPPYSRSSGEQY

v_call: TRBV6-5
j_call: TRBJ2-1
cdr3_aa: ASKRESYNEQF

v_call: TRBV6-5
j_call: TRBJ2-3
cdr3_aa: ATQRGGTDTQY

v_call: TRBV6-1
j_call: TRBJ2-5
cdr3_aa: ASSDAGTGVQETQY

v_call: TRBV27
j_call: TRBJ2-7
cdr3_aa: APRGGTPPSYEQY

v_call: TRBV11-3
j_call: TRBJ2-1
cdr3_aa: ASSLSTGGRYNEQF

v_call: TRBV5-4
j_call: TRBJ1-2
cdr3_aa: ASSLALGQGNYGYT

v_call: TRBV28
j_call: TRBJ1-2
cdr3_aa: ASSRAGQGRDGYT